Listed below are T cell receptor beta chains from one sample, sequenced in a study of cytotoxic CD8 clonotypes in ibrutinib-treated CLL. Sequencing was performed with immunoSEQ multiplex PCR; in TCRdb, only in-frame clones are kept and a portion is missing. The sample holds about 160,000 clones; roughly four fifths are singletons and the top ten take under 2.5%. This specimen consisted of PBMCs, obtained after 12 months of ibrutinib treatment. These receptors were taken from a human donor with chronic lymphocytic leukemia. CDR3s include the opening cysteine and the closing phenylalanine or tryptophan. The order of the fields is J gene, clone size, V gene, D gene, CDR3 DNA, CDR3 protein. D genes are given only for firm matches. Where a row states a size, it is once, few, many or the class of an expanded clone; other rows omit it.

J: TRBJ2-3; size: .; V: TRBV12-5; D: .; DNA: TGTGCTAGTGGTTTTTCAGGCACAGATACGCAGTATTTT; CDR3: CASGFSGTDTQYF
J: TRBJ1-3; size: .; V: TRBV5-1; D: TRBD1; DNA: TGCGCCAGCAGCCGGGGACAGAGTCTTTCCTCTGGAAACACCATATATTTT; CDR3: CASSRGQSLSSGNTIYF
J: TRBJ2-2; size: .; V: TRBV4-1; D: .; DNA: TGCGCCAGCAGCCAAACAGGGCTCCTCACCGGGGAGCTGTTTTTT; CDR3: CASSQTGLLTGELFF
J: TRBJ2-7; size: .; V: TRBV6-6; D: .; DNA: TGTGCCAGCAGTGACTCCTACGAGCAGTACTTC; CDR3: CASSDSYEQYF
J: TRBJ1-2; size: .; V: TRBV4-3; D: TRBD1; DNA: TGCGCCAGCAGCCAAGATCGGGACAGGGGGCGCGGTGGCTACACCTTC; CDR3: CASSQDRDRGRGGYTF
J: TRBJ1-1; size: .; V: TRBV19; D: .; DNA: TGTGCCAGTAGTATGGGGGAGGTGAACACTGAAGCTTTCTTT; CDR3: CASSMGEVNTEAFF
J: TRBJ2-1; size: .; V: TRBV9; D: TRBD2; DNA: TGTGCCAGCAGCCGGGGAACTAGCGGGAAGGTTGTTAGGTCCTACAATGAGCAGTTCTTC; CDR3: CASSRGTSGKVVRSYNEQFF
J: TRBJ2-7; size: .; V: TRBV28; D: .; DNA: TGTGCCAGCAGCGAACAGGGAATCTCCTACGAGCAGTACTTC; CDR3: CASSEQGISYEQYF
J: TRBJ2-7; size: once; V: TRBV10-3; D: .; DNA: TGTGCCATCAAGGACCTCCCCGGCTACGAGCAGTACTTC; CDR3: CAIKDLPGYEQYF
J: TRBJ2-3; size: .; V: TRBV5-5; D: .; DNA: TGTGCCAGCACTCTAGGGTGGCCACCCGAGAGCACAGATACGCAGTATTTT; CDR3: CASTLGWPPESTDTQYF
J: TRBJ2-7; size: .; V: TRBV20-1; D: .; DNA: TGCAGTGCTAAATACTCCTACGAGCAGTACTTC; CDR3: CSAKYSYEQYF
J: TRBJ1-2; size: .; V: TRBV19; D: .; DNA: TGTGCCAGTAGTGTCACGCCGGGGCCCTATGGCTACACCTTC; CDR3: CASSVTPGPYGYTF
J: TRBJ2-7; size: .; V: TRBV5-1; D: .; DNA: TGCGCCAGCAGCTTAACTGGGACACCTTACGAGCAGTACTTC; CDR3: CASSLTGTPYEQYF
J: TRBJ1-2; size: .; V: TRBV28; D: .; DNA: TGTGCCAGCAGCTCTCAGGGGTATGGCTACACCTTC; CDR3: CASSSQGYGYTF
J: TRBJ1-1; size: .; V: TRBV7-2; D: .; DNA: TGTGCCAGCAGCCTTTTTATGAACACTGAAGCTTTCTTT; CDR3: CASSLFMNTEAFF
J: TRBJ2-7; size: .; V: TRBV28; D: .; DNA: TGTGCCAGCAGTCGTCATTGGGGGTCTACGTTCCGGTACTTC; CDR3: CASSRHWGSTFRYF
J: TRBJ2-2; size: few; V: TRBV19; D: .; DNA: TGTGCCAGTCTAGTGGCCGGCGGGGAGCTGTTTTTT; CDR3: CASLVAGGELFF
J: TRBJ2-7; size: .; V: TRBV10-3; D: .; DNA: TGTGCCATCAGTGAGTTCGGACGGACTGAGCAGTACTTC; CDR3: CAISEFGRTEQYF
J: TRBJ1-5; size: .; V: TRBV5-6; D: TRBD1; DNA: TGTGCCAGCAGCCGGACAGGGGAAAGGGATCAGCCCCAGCATTTT; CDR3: CASSRTGERDQPQHF
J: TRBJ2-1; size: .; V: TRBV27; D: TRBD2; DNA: TGTGCCAGCAGTCGATTACCGTCTAGCGGGAGTCGTAGTGAGCAGTTCTTC; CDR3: CASSRLPSSGSRSEQFF
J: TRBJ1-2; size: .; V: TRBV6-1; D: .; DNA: TGTGCCAGCAGGCCAGCGGCTAACTATGGCTACACCTTC; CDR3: CASRPAANYGYTF
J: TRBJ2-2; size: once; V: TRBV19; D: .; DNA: TGTGCCAGTAGGGCAGGGAACTCCAACCCCTCTAACACCGGGGAGCTGTTTTTT; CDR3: CASRAGNSNPSNTGELFF
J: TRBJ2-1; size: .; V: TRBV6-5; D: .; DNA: TGTGCCAGCAGTTATGGCGGCCCCTACAATGAGCAGTTCTTC; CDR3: CASSYGGPYNEQFF
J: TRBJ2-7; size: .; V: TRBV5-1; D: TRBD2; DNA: TGCGCCAGCAGCTTGTCCGGGGGGTCCTCCTACGAGCAGTACTTC; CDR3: CASSLSGGSSYEQYF
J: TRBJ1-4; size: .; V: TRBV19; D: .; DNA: TGTGCCAGTACAATTCAGGGAGGGAATGAAAAACTGTTTTTT; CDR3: CASTIQGGNEKLFF
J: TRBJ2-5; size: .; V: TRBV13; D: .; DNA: TGTGCCAGCAGCTTAGGCCGCGGGACTCAAGAGACCCAGTACTTC; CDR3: CASSLGRGTQETQYF
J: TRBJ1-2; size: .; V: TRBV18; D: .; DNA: TGTGCCAGCTCACACCAAGCAGACTATGGCTACACCTTC; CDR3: CASSHQADYGYTF
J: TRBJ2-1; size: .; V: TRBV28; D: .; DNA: TGTGCCAGCAACCCGTCGCAGGGGCTCCTTGCGGGAGTGAGCTCCTACAATGAGCAGTTCTTC; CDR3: CASNPSQGLLAGVSSYNEQFF
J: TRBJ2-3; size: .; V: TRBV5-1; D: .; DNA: TGCGCCAGCAGCTTGGACGGGCAGCTTGCAGATACGCAGTATTTT; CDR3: CASSLDGQLADTQYF
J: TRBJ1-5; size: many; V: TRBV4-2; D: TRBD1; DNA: TGTGCCAGCAGCCAAGCGTCAGGACAGGGCAATCAGCCCCAGCATTTT; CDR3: CASSQASGQGNQPQHF
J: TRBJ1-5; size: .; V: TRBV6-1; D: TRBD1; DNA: TGTGCCAGCAGGTTGGGACAGGTGAGCAATCAGCCCCAGCATTTT; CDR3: CASRLGQVSNQPQHF
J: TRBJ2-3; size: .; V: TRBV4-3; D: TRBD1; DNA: TGCGCCAGCAGCCATCAGGGGGCCACAGATACGCAGTATTTT; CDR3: CASSHQGATDTQYF
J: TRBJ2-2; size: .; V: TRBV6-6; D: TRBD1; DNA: TGTGCCAGCACCGATCAGGGGGTCGGGGAGCTGTTTTTT; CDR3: CASTDQGVGELFF
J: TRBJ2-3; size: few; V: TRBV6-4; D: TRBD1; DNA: TGTGCCAGCAGTGACGGGACAGGGGACACAGATACGCAGTATTTT; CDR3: CASSDGTGDTDTQYF
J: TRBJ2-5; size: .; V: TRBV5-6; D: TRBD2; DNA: TGTGCCAGCAGCCCACCAGCGGGGGCCCCCGGGACCCAGTACTTC; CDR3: CASSPPAGAPGTQYF
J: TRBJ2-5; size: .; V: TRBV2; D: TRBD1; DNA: TGTGCCAGTAGGACAGGGGCAGAGACCCAGTACTTC; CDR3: CASRTGAETQYF
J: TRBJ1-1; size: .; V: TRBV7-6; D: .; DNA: TGTGCCAGCAGCTTAGAACAGGGCGCGGAGAGCACTGAAGCTTTCTTT; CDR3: CASSLEQGAESTEAFF
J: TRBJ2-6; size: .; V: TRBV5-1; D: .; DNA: TGCGCCAGCAGCTTGGTAGTCGGGGGTGGTGGGGCCAACGTCCTGACTTTC; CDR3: CASSLVVGGGGANVLTF
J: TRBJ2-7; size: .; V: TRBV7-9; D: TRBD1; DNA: TGTGCCAGCAGCTCGACAGGGCCCCACTACGAGCAGTACTTC; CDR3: CASSSTGPHYEQYF
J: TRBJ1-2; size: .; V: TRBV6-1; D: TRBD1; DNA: TGTGCCAGCAGCCGGGGGAGGTGGGGACAGGATGGCTACACCTTC; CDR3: CASSRGRWGQDGYTF
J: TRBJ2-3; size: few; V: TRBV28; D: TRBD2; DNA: TGTGCCAGCAGTTTACCCCCCCCGGCGGGAGGGTCAGATACGCAGTATTTT; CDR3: CASSLPPPAGGSDTQYF
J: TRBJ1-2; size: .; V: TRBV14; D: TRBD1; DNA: TGTGCCAGCAGCCAAGGACAGGGGGCGCGTGGCTACACCTTC; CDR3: CASSQGQGARGYTF
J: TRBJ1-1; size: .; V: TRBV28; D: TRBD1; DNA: TGTGCCAGCAGTGGCGGGACAGGGGGCGACGGAGCTGAAGCTTTCTTT; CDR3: CASSGGTGGDGAEAFF
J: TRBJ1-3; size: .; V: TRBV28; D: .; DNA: TGTGCCAGCAGTTCCTACTCTGGAAACACCATATATTTT; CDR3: CASSSYSGNTIYF
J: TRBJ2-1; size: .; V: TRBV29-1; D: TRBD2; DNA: TGCAGCGTTGAACCGGGACTAGCGGCGAATGAGCAGTTCTTC; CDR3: CSVEPGLAANEQFF
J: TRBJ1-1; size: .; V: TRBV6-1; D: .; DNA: TGTGCCAGCAGTGCGCAAGCGAACACTGAAGCTTTCTTT; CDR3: CASSAQANTEAFF
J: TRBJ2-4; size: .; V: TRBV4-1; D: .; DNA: TGCGCCAGCAGCCAAGTAGGGCTAGACAAAAACATTCAGTACTTC; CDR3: CASSQVGLDKNIQYF
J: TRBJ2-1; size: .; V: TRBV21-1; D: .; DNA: TGTGCCAGCAGCAAATTTGTCAGGGGGCACAATGAGCAGTTCTTC; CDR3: CASSKFVRGHNEQFF
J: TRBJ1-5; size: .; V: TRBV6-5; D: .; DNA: TGTGCCAGCAGTTACTCCCGGGTGGGCAATCAGCCCCAGCATTTT; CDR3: CASSYSRVGNQPQHF
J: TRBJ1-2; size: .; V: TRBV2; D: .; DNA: TGTGCCAGCAGTTATATACAGAGCGCTAACTATGGCTACACCTTC; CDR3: CASSYIQSANYGYTF
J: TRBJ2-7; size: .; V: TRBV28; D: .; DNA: TGTGCCAGTCCGAGGGCCTTCGGCGAGCAGTACTTC; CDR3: CASPRAFGEQYF
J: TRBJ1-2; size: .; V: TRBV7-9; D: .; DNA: TGTGCCAGCAGACCAGGGATCGGCTATGGCTACACCTTC; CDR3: CASRPGIGYGYTF
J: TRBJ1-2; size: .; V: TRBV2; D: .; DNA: TGTGCCAGCAGAGATATAATCACAGGTAGCCGAAACTATGGCTACACCTTC; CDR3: CASRDIITGSRNYGYTF